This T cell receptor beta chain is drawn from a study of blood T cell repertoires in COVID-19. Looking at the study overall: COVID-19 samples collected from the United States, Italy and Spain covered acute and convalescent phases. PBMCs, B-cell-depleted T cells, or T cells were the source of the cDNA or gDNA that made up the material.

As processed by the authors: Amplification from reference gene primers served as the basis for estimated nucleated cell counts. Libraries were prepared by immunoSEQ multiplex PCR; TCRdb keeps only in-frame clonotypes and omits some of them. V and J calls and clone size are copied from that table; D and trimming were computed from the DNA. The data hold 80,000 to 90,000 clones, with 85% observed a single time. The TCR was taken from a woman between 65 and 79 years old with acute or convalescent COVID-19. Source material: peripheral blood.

The CDR3 sequence is CAWSVSPITEAFF. The CDR3 coding sequence is TGTGCCTGGAGTGTTTCCCCCATCACTGAAGCTTTCTTT. The chain couples TRBV30 to TRBJ1-1; D is unclear. CDR1 is GTSNPN and CDR2 is SVGIG in the germline V gene (reference sequence). V lost 0 bases and J lost 4, with 9 bases in between. The CDR3 is 13 amino acids.